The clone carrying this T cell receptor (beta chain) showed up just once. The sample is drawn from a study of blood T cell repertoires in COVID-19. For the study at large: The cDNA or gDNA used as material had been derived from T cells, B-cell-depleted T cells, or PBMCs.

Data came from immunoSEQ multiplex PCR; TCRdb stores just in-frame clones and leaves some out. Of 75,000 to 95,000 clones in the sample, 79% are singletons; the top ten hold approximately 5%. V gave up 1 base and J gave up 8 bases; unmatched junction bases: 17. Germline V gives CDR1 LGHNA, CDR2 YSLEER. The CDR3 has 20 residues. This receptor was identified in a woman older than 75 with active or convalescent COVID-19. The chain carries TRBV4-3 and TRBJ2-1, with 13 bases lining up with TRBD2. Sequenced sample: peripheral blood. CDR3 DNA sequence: TGCGCCAGCAGCCAAGCCTTAACTAGCGGGGGGGCATCTCGGGGCGATGAGCAGTTCTTC. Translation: CASSQALTSGGASRGDEQFF.